The 26 T cell receptor beta chains below all came from one sample that was sequenced in a study of CD8 T cells in Susac syndrome. Random-hexamer reverse transcription was applied to about 0.45 to 1 ug RNA. TCRdb ran MiXCR on the immunoSEQ multiplex PCR reads and lists one entry per CDR3 protein. The table records 130,000 or so distinct CDR3 sequences, 65% to 90% of them present only once. The sample taken for sequencing was CD8+ T cells from PBMCs. The origin of the receptors is a human donor with multiple sclerosis.

The V gene is TRBV20-1, the J gene TRBJ1-1; tentative D call: TRBD1 (5 bases). Germline V lookup: CDR1 DFQATT, CDR2 SNEGSKA (reference sequence). Deletions cut 7 bases from V and 4 bases from J, with 19 bases between. CDR3 length: 14 residues. The CDR3 bases are TGCAGTGTGCGACAGCGACAGCTGGGCACTGAAGCTTTCTTT. Translated: CSVRQRQLGTEAFF.

This clonotype was observed once. The genes are TRBV19 and TRBJ1-2; unclear D gene. The CDR3 length is 14 residues. CDR1 and CDR2 from the germline V gene are LNHDA and SQIVND (reference sequence). Trimming shortened V by 0 bases and J by 6 bases, and 11 bases separated the two germline ends. This chain's CDR3 is CASSIETAAHGYTF. CDR3 sequence (DNA): TGTGCCAGTAGTATAGAGACGGCAGCCCATGGCTACACCTTC.

The table lists this clonotype with a count of one. The J gene is TRBJ1-1, the V gene TRBV28; D call uncertain. This CDR3 contains 14 residues. Trimming shortened V by 6 bases and J by 1 base, and 12 bases separated the two germline ends. Germline V gives CDR1 MDHEN, CDR2 SYDVKM. DNA of the CDR3: TGTGCCAGCAGCTCGGCGAGGGAGAACACTGAAGCTTTCTTT. It is translated as CASSSARENTEAFF.

This chain links TRBV18 with TRBJ2-7; the D call may be TRBD1 or TRBD2 (5 bases each). CDR1 is KGHSH and CDR2 is LQKENI in the germline V gene. The CDR3 runs to 14 residues. Trimming left V 3 bases short and J 7 bases short, with 16 bases between. The DNA of the CDR3 is TGTGCCAGCTCACCCTCCACGGGGCCTGGAGAGCAGTACGTC. Encoded protein: CASSPSTGPGEQYV.

The V call is TRBV2, the J call TRBJ1-1; D may be TRBD1 (5 bases). V lost 4 bases and J 7 bases, leaving 10 bases between the germline ends. Per the germline V gene, CDR1 is SNHLY and CDR2 is FYNNEI. The CDR3 has 12 residues. CDR3 region: CASSATGVEAFF. CDR3 DNA sequence: TGTGCCAGCAGTGCTACAGGAGTTGAAGCTTTCTTT.

The chain joins TRBV7-3 to TRBJ1-3; possible D gene TRBD1, 6 bases. CDR1 is SGHTA, CDR2 FQGTGA, per germline. V lost 3 bases to trimming and J lost 4 bases, with 13 bases between them. The CDR3 length is 15 residues. The CDR3 DNA reads as TGTGCCAGCAGCTTGGACAGTGCGTGGGGAAACACCATATATTTT. Protein: CASSLDSAWGNTIYF.

This clonotype was observed a few times. The V gene is TRBV12-3 or TRBV12-4, the J gene TRBJ2-3; TRBD1 or TRBD2 may be the D gene (5 bases each). This CDR3 region has 13 residues. Trimming cost V 6 bases and J 0 bases, with 7 bases left between them. Here the CDR3 DNA reads TGTGCCAGCAGGAGGGACAGCACAGATACGCAGTATTTT. It codes for CASRRDSTDTQYF.

The V gene is TRBV27, the J gene TRBJ1-5; D may be TRBD1 (5 bases). The CDR3 consists of 13 residues. Trimming took 2 bases from V and 5 from J, leaving 7 bases between them. The germline V gene encodes CDR1 MNHEY and CDR2 SMNVEV (reference sequence). CDR3 sequence (DNA): TGTGCCAGCAGTTTAGACAGAGATCAGCCCCAGCATTTT. Translated, it gives CASSLDRDQPQHF.

This clonotype showed up just a few times. This chain links TRBV6-1 with TRBJ2-3, with a weak D call TRBD1 (6 bases). Deletions cut 6 bases from V and 4 bases from J, with 11 bases between. Germline CDR1 reads MNHNS; CDR2 reads SASEGT. The CDR3 has 13 amino acids. CDR3 region: CASRTGIADTQYF. The CDR3 region has the DNA TGTGCCAGCAGGACAGGCATCGCAGATACGCAGTATTTT.

The CDR3 region is CASSDTGTSGFTGNEQFF. The DNA for the CDR3 is TGTGCCAGCAGTGACACCGGGACTAGCGGGTTCACCGGCAATGAGCAGTTCTTC. This chain joins TRBV2 and TRBJ2-1; TRBD2 matches at 12 bases. CDR1 SNHLY and CDR2 FYNNEI come from the germline V gene. The CDR3 covers 18 residues. With 3 bases clipped from V and 6 bases from J, the junction kept 12 bases outside the gene matches. Combining the CDR3 with reference TRBV2 and TRBJ2-1 gives the whole variable domain EPEVTQTPSHQVTQMGQEVILRCVPISNHLYFYWYRQILGQKVEFLVSFYNNEISEKSEIFDDQFSVERPDGSNFTLKIRSTKLEDSAMYFCASSDTGTSGFTGNEQFFGPGTRLTVL.

To note about this clonotype: Relative to the germline gene, one junction end is altered; a read error may explain this. The CDR3 region has the DNA TGTGCCAGCAGTGCCGGTCGGGACAGGGGAGTGAGAAACACTGAAGCTCTCTTT. It codes for CASSAGRDRGVRNTEALF. J is TRBJ1-1 and V is TRBV6-1; 10 bases fit TRBD1. Germline loops: CDR1 MNHNS, CDR2 SASEGT. This CDR3 has 18 residues.

The rearrangement uses TRBV7-9 and TRBJ1-5, with D perhaps matching TRBD1 (5 bases). Trimming stripped 4 bases from V and 3 bases from J, with 13 bases between. Germline assignment: CDR1 SEHNR and CDR2 FQNEAQ (reference sequence). The length of the CDR3 is 15 residues. CDR3 sequence: CASSSDDSFNQPQHF. CDR3 nucleotides: TGTGCCAGCAGCTCGGATGACAGTTTCAATCAGCCCCAGCATTTT.

This chain links TRBV25-1 with TRBJ2-1; tentatively, D is TRBD1 (5 bases). Trimming removed 4 bases at V and 8 bases at J, with 12 bases between. Germline V lookup: CDR1 MGHDK, CDR2 SYGVNS. The CDR3 sequence is 13 residues long. The CDR3 DNA reads TGTGCCAGCAGTGCCGGCGTCAGGGATGAGCAGTTCTTC. It codes for CASSAGVRDEQFF. Filled out from reference TRBV25-1 and TRBJ2-1, the complete variable domain reads EADIYQTPRYLVIGTGKKITLECSQTMGHDKMYWYQQDPGMELHLIHYSYGVNSTEKGDLSSESTVSRIRTEHFPLTLESARPSHTSQYLCASSAGVRDEQFFGPGTRLTVL.

J is TRBJ2-1 and V is TRBV11-1; the D is unclear. V lost 4 bases and J 5 bases, leaving 15 bases between the germline ends. Germline CDR1 reads SGHAT; CDR2 reads FQDESV (reference sequence). This CDR3 is 15 amino acids long. CDR3 in amino acids: CASSSRSMADNEQFF. The CDR3 bases are TGTGCCAGCAGCTCTCGATCGATGGCGGACAATGAGCAGTTCTTC.

The CDR3 bases are TGTGCCACCAGGTCCGGGAACGGGGACGAGCAGTACTTC. Protein product: CATRSGNGDEQYF. The gene calls are TRBV27 and TRBJ2-7; D is perhaps TRBD2 (5 bases). Germline lookup yields CDR1 MNHEY and CDR2 SMNVEV (reference sequence). The V and J ends lost 10 bases and 5 bases respectively, with 18 bases between them. This CDR3 is built from 13 residues.

J is TRBJ2-7 and V is TRBV21-1; the table's D call TRBD2 went unverified against the DNA. TRBV21-1 is a known pseudogene. The CDR3 length is 17 residues. CDR3 sequence: CASSKTTEDPRFYEQYV. The DNA of the CDR3 is TGTGCCAGCAGCAAAACTACCGAGGACCCTCGCTTCTACGAGCAGTACGTC.

J is TRBJ2-3 and V is TRBV12-3 or TRBV12-4; 8 positions agree with TRBD1. The CDR3 consists of 13 residues. Trimming at V came to 10 bases and at J to 1 base, leaving 4 bases not matched to a gene. The DNA for the CDR3 is TGTGCCACCTCGGACAGGGGCACAGATACGCAGTATTTT. Protein product: CATSDRGTDTQYF.

This clonotype occurred a few times. This chain uses TRBV4-1 with TRBJ1-2, with D possibly being TRBD1 (5 bases). This CDR3 spans 14 amino acids. Germline V CDR1 and CDR2: MGHRA, YSYEKL. V lost 0 bases and J 8 bases, leaving 13 bases between the germline ends. CDR3 nucleotides: TGCGCCAGCAGCCAAGAGCCCAGGGCTTACGGCTACACCTTC. As protein: CASSQEPRAYGYTF.

The chain has TRBV14 and TRBJ1-2; no clear D. Germline loops: CDR1 SGHDN, CDR2 FVKESK. Trimming shortened V by 1 base and J by 6 bases, and 9 bases separated the two germline ends. This CDR3 is 13 amino acids long. The CDR3 nucleotides are TGTGCCAGCAGCCAAGCTGGGGTCCATGGCTACACCTTC. Amino acid sequence: CASSQAGVHGYTF. Looking up the rest from reference TRBV14 and TRBJ1-2 gives the full variable domain: EAGVTQFPSHSVIEKGQTVTLRCDPISGHDNLYWYRRVMGKEIKFLLHFVKESKQDESGMPNNRFLAERTGGTYSTLKVQPAELEDSGVYFCASSQAGVHGYTFGSGTRLTVV.

The chain recombines TRBV29-1 with TRBJ1-2, with a tentative D call TRBD1 (5 bases). Germline CDR1 reads SQVTM; CDR2 reads ANQGSEA. Trimming cost V 3 bases and J 2 bases, with 10 bases left between them. This CDR3 region has 13 residues. CDR3 nucleotides: TGCAGCGTTGATGGGGCCATGAACTATGGCTACACCTTC. It is translated as CSVDGAMNYGYTF.

The genes are TRBV19 and TRBJ2-1; 8 positions match TRBD2. Germline lookup yields CDR1 LNHDA and CDR2 SQIVND (reference sequence). V was pared by 3 bases and J by 4 bases, with 5 bases of the junction left unmatched. CDR3 size: 15 residues. CDR3 protein: CASSISSGQYNEQFF. CDR3 bases: TGTGCCAGTAGTATCTCTAGCGGGCAGTACAATGAGCAGTTCTTC.

This chain links TRBV12-3 or TRBV12-4 with TRBJ2-6, with 9 bases fitting TRBD1. The CDR3 runs to 17 residues. Trimming removed 5 bases from V and 2 bases from J; junction bases left unmatched: 7. The CDR3 sequence is CASSGDRAFTGANVLTF. CDR3 nucleotide sequence: TGTGCCAGCAGTGGGGACAGGGCCTTCACTGGGGCCAACGTCCTGACTTTC.

Only a few counts were recorded for this clonotype. This sequence joins TRBV11-2 and TRBJ2-3; tentatively, D is TRBD2 (6 bases). CDR3 length equals 15 residues. Looked up from germline, CDR1 is SGHAT and CDR2 is FQNNGV. V was trimmed by 4 bases and J by 4 bases, leaving 15 bases between them. CDR3 sequence (DNA): TGTGCCAGCAGCTCGGTGCGAGGCGGGGCAGATACGCAGTATTTT. As protein: CASSSVRGGADTQYF. The full variable domain, in which reference TRBV11-2 and TRBJ2-3 provide the parts outside the CDR3, is EAGVAQSPRYKIIEKRQSVAFWCNPISGHATLYWYQQILGQGPKLLIQFQNNGVVDDSQLPKDRFSAERLKGVDSTLKIQPAKLEDSAVYLCASSSVRGGADTQYFGPGTRLTVL.

The chain combines TRBV7-9 with TRBJ2-1; no clear D. Trimming pared 5 bases from V and 3 bases from J, leaving 11 bases between. CDR1 and CDR2 (germline): SEHNR, FQNEAQ (reference sequence). This CDR3 has 14 amino acids. The DNA for the CDR3 is TGTGCCAGCAGCCGCGACGGTTACTACAATGAGCAGTTCTTC. It yields the protein CASSRDGYYNEQFF.

This clonotype appeared once. As DNA, the CDR3 is TGTGCCAGCAGCCAAGATTGGGGACTAGCGGGAGGGCCGAGGGGGGAGCAGTTCTTC. This codes for CASSQDWGLAGGPRGEQFF. This sequence joins TRBV3-1 and TRBJ2-1; 16 positions match TRBD2. Trimming cost V 0 bases and J 10 bases; bases outside gene matches: 12. CDR3 length equals 19 residues. Germline CDR1 LGHDT, CDR2 YNNKEL (reference sequence).

The chain links TRBV7-9 to TRBJ1-4; D is undetermined. The CDR3 sequence is 17 residues long. CDR1 SEHNR and CDR2 FQNEAQ come from the germline V gene (reference sequence). V lost 7 bases and J lost 10, with 28 bases in between. CDR3 loop: CASTGEGRASGPLKLFF. The CDR3 DNA follows: TGTGCCAGCACCGGAGAGGGTAGGGCCTCCGGCCCCCTAAAACTGTTTTTT.